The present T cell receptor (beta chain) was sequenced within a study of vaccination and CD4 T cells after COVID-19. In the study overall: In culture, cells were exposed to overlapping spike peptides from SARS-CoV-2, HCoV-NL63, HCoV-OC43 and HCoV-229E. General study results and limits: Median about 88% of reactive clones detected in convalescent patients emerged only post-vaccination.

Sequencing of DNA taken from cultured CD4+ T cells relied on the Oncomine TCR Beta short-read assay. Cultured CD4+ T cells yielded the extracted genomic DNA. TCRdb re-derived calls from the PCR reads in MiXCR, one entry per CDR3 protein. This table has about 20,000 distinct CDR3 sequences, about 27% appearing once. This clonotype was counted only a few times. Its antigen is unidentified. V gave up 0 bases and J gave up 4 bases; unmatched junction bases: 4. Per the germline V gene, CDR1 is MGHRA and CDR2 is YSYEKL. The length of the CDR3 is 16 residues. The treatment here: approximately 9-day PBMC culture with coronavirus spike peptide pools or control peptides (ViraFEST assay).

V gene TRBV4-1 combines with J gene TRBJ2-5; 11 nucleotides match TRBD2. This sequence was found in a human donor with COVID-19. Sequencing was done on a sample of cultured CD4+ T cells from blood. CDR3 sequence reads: CASSQDYSGGGETQYF. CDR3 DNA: TGCGCCAGCAGCCAAGATTATAGCGGGGGGGGAGAGACCCAGTACTTC.